This entry describes one T cell receptor (beta chain). Its antigen is still unknown. TCR beta libraries were prepared from cDNA with unique molecular identifiers. TCRdb re-called the PCR reads with MiXCR, one entry per CDR3 protein. The sample has hundreds of thousands of distinct CDR3 sequences, roughly half seen once. The CDR3 loop spans 14 amino acids. CDR1 is SGHTA, CDR2 FQGNSA, per germline. V shed 5 bases and J shed 0 bases, with 8 bases lying between them. The data were obtained in a study of post-analysis software for immune sequencing data. Overall study results and limits: Controls had lower frequencies than patients of 4 or 5 TRBV segments, which included TRBV5-6, TRBV5-1 and TRBV20-1. Normalized Chao1 diversity in multiple sclerosis patients fell significantly below that of controls.

The gene calls are TRBV7-2 and TRBJ2-4; no definite D call. Material for sequencing was blood. This receptor was identified in a girl aged 5-17 years with multiple sclerosis. CDR3 protein: CASSMPVAKNIQYF. CDR3 nucleotides: TGTGCCAGCAGCATGCCCGTAGCCAAAAACATTCAGTACTTC.